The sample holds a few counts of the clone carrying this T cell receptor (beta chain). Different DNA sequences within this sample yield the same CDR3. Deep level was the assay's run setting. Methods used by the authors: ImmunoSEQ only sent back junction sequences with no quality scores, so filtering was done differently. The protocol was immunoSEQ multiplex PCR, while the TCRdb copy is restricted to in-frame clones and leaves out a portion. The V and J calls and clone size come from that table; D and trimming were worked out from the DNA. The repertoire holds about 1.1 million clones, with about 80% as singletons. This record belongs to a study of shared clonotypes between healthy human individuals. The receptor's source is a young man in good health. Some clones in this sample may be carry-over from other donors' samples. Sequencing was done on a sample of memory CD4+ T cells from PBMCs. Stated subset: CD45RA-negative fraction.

In DNA, the CDR3 is TGTGCCAGCAGTTTATTGGGGGCAACTAATGAAAAACTGTTTTTT. Encoded protein: CASSLLGATNEKLFF. The chain has TRBV27 and TRBJ1-4, with D maybe TRBD1 (5 bases). CDR3 size: 15 residues. Trimming removed 1 base from V and 0 bases from J, with 6 bases in between. CDR1 MNHEY and CDR2 SMNVEV come from the germline V gene (reference sequence).